This note documents a single T cell receptor (beta chain) sequence. The CDR3 length is 14 residues. Germline V CDR1 and CDR2: MDHEN, SYDVKM. With 1 base clipped from V and 2 bases from J, the junction kept 1 base outside the gene matches. These data come from a study of blood T cell repertoires in COVID-19. Using immunoSEQ multiplex PCR, the repertoire was profiled, and TCRdb retains in-frame clones only, with some absent. The repertoire includes some 120,000 clones, around 86% of them detected once, and 25% to 30% sits in the top ten. The chain links TRBV28 to TRBJ1-2, with 7 nucleotides matching TRBD1. The receptor comes from a woman of 80 years or more with acute or convalescent COVID-19. The sequenced sample was peripheral blood. The CDR3 bases are TGTGCCAGCAGTTTATCGGGACAGAACTATGGCTACACCTTC. Translating it yields CASSLSGQNYGYTF.